Listed below are T cell receptor beta chains from one sample, sequenced in a study of OX40 agonist ivuxolimab in advanced cancers. Sequencing used immunoSEQ multiplex PCR; TCRdb keeps in-frame clones, though not all of them. The top ten hold less than 3% of the sample, which has about 77,000 clones, about nine tenths seen once. This material consisted of CD4+ or CD8+ T cells sorted from blood, taken in a trial of the OX40 agonist ivuxolimab. These receptors originate from an adult with an advanced solid tumor such as melanoma, head and neck, liver or kidney cancer. Each CDR3 is given with its conserved first and last residue. A D gene is named only where the DNA matches it firmly. Size is omitted from some rows. Given values are once, few, many or a class for expanded clones.

size	V	J	D	DNA	CDR3
-	TRBV7-9	TRBJ2-2	-	TGTGCCCTACCGGGAACCGGGGAGCTGTTTTTT	CALPGTGELFF
-	TRBV30	TRBJ1-3	-	TGTGCCTGGAGTGTACTCAAATTCTCTGGAAACACCATATATTTT	CAWSVLKFSGNTIYF
-	TRBV10-3	TRBJ2-1	TRBD2	TGTGCCATCAGAAAGCGGGAGGGCCACAATGAGCAGTTCTTC	CAIRKREGHNEQFF
-	TRBV18	TRBJ2-7	-	TGTGCCAGCTCACCCTCTAGCAGGACGTCCTACGAGCAGTACTTC	CASSPSSRTSYEQYF
-	TRBV6-5	TRBJ1-1	-	TGTGCCAGCAGCCTCAGCCTGAACACTGAAGCTTTCTTT	CASSLSLNTEAFF
once	TRBV18	TRBJ2-7	-	TGTGCCAGCTCACCACCGTCCCGGGAGGAGCAGTACTTC	CASSPPSREEQYF
-	TRBV28	TRBJ1-1	-	TGTGCCAGCAGTTTATACAGGGTGAGCACTGAAGCTTTCTTT	CASSLYRVSTEAFF
-	TRBV30	TRBJ2-7	-	TGTGCCTGGAGGAGGGTTCTCTCCTACGAGCAGTACTTC	CAWRRVLSYEQYF
-	TRBV19	TRBJ1-5	-	TGTGCCAGTTCCAAGGGGGAGGATCAGCCCCAGCATTTT	CASSKGEDQPQHF
once	TRBV6-9	TRBJ2-7	-	TGTGCCAGCAGACCCACCAGGGTTACACGCCCCTACGAGCAGTACTTC	CASRPTRVTRPYEQYF
-	TRBV6-5	TRBJ2-7	TRBD1	TGTGCCAGCAGTACGCCAGGGGGCCGGGGCGAGCAGTACTTC	CASSTPGGRGEQYF
-	TRBV6-5	TRBJ2-7	-	TGTGCCAGCAGAGCGACCGGGACGGCTTCCTACGAGCAGTACTTC	CASRATGTASYEQYF
-	TRBV5-1	TRBJ1-2	TRBD1	TGCGCCAGCAGCGCTGGACAGGGGGCTTATTTTTATGGCTACACCTTC	CASSAGQGAYFYGYTF
-	TRBV6-5	TRBJ1-5	-	TGTGCCAGCAGTGACAGGATGAATCAGCCCCAGCATTTT	CASSDRMNQPQHF
-	TRBV5-4	TRBJ1-5	TRBD1	TGTGCCAGCAGCTCCGGGACAGACAATCAGCCCCAGCATTTT	CASSSGTDNQPQHF
-	TRBV2	TRBJ1-1	-	TGTGCCAGCCTAGGGGACACCTGGAACACTGAAGCCTTCTTT	CASLGDTWNTEAFF
-	TRBV5-4	TRBJ2-7	-	TGTGCCAGCAGCTTGGAGGCAGGGAGAACCCACGAGCAGTACTTC	CASSLEAGRTHEQYF
-	TRBV28	TRBJ1-3	-	TGTGCCAGCAGTTCCGGACTCCCGGCGAGGGGAAACACCATATATTTT	CASSSGLPARGNTIYF
-	TRBV7-8	TRBJ1-1	-	TGTGCCAGCGGCGCCGGGGACCGACCTTGGGCTGAAGCTTTCTTT	CASGAGDRPWAEAFF
-	TRBV6-5	TRBJ1-3	-	TGTGCCAGCAGTTATCTCGGGCCGACAGCTGGAAACACCATATATTTT	CASSYLGPTAGNTIYF
once	TRBV5-6	TRBJ1-2	-	TGTGCCAGCAGCTTGGGTGGGGGCCGGGGCTACACCTTC	CASSLGGGRGYTF
-	TRBV4-1	TRBJ1-4	-	TGCGCCAGCAGCCAACCTAGGACCGGAGGTGGTGAAAAACTGTTTTTT	CASSQPRTGGGEKLFF
once	TRBV5-1	TRBJ1-1	-	TGCGCCAGCAGTTCTGGGGGGCAGTCGAACACTGAAGCTTTCTTT	CASSSGGQSNTEAFF
-	TRBV28	TRBJ1-4	TRBD1	TGTGCCAGCAGTTTAACCGGGACAGTTGGGAAACTGTTTTTT	CASSLTGTVGKLFF
-	TRBV7-2	TRBJ1-1	-	TGTGCCAGCAGCTTAGCCGGGGTAAACACTGAAGCTTTCTTT	CASSLAGVNTEAFF
-	TRBV5-1	TRBJ2-3	-	TGCGCCAGCAGCTTGGGGACAGGCACAGATACGCAGTATTTT	CASSLGTGTDTQYF
-	TRBV9	TRBJ2-3	TRBD2	TGTGCCAGCAGCGGGACTAGCCCCACAGATACGCAGTATTTT	CASSGTSPTDTQYF
-	TRBV15	TRBJ1-1	-	TGTGCCACCAGCAAGGGGGGCAGCCTGAACACTGAAGCTTTCTTT	CATSKGGSLNTEAFF
-	TRBV6-1	TRBJ1-3	-	TGTGCCAGCAACCGGGACACCAATTGGGGGAACACCATATATTTT	CASNRDTNWGNTIYF
-	TRBV6-1	TRBJ1-1	-	TGTGCCAGCAGGGGGACTGGGGACACTGAAGCTTTCTTT	CASRGTGDTEAFF
-	TRBV6-1	TRBJ2-5	-	TGTGCCAGCAGTGATTTGCTACCGGACCAGTACTTC	CASSDLLPDQYF
-	TRBV19	TRBJ2-7	-	TGTGCCAGTAGTATTTCCCGACAAATTTTCTACGAGCAGTACTTC	CASSISRQIFYEQYF
few	TRBV6-1	TRBJ1-2	-	TGTGCCAGCATTGAAGGTTGGGGGCTGGGAGGCTACACCTTC	CASIEGWGLGGYTF
-	TRBV2	TRBJ2-7	TRBD2	TGTGCCAGCAGTGCCGGGACTAGCGGAACTTACGAGCAGTACTTC	CASSAGTSGTYEQYF
-	TRBV6-6	TRBJ2-1	TRBD2	TGTGCCAGCAGTAAACTAGCGGGAGTTCGAAATGAGCAGTTCTTC	CASSKLAGVRNEQFF
-	TRBV19	TRBJ2-6	TRBD1	TGTGCCAGTAGTATTCAGGGGGCAGGGATTGGGGCCAACGTCCTGACTTTC	CASSIQGAGIGANVLTF
-	TRBV10-3	TRBJ2-3	-	TGTGCCATCAGTGAGCGGCGGGTGATGCAGTATTTT	CAISERRVMQYF
-	TRBV4-1	TRBJ2-2	-	TGCGCCAGCAGCCAAGAGGGTTCCCACACCGGGGAGCTGTTTTTT	CASSQEGSHTGELFF
-	TRBV7-2	TRBJ1-1	TRBD1	TGTGCCAGCAGCCTGGGACAGGGCATGAACACTGAAGCTTTCTTT	CASSLGQGMNTEAFF
-	TRBV6-4	TRBJ1-4	TRBD1	TGTGCCAGCAGTGAAAACAGGGGTGAAAAACTGTTTTTT	CASSENRGEKLFF
-	TRBV18	TRBJ2-1	-	TGTGCCAGCTCACCAATCGTAGGACTAAACAATGAGCAGTTCTTC	CASSPIVGLNNEQFF
-	TRBV29-1	TRBJ1-2	-	TGCAGCGTTGAAGATCTAAGGCGTTCAGGGGATGGCTATGGCTACACCTTC	CSVEDLRRSGDGYGYTF
-	TRBV5-6	TRBJ1-4	TRBD1	TGTGCCAGCAGCTTGGTGCCCTGGGACAGGGGTGAAAAACTGTTTTTT	CASSLVPWDRGEKLFF
once	TRBV18	TRBJ1-1	-	TGTGCCAGCTCGCCCGCAGGGACTGAAGCTTTCTTT	CASSPAGTEAFF
-	TRBV5-4	TRBJ2-2	TRBD2	TGTGCCAGCAGGACCTGGGGAGGGTCACCCGGGGAGCTGTTTTTT	CASRTWGGSPGELFF
-	TRBV28	TRBJ1-5	-	TGTGCCAGCAGCCGACGACAGACGCAGCATTTT	CASSRRQTQHF
-	TRBV7-2	TRBJ2-5	-	TGTGCCAGCAGCTTGTCGGGAGTTGCGTATGAGCAGTACTTC	CASSLSGVAYEQYF
-	TRBV7-2	TRBJ2-4	-	TGTGCCAGCAGCTCACGGACAGTCGGCGGAAACATTCAGTACTTC	CASSSRTVGGNIQYF
-	TRBV4-2	TRBJ2-1	-	TGTGCCAGCAGCCATGACAGTTTTCATGAGCAGTTCTTC	CASSHDSFHEQFF
-	TRBV5-1	TRBJ2-2	-	TGCGCCAGCAGCTTGGTGTTCACCGGGGAGCTGTTTTTT	CASSLVFTGELFF
-	TRBV6-6	TRBJ1-3	-	TGTGCCAGCAGTCCCGACAGAGTCTCTGGAAACACCATATATTTT	CASSPDRVSGNTIYF
-	TRBV7-2	TRBJ2-7	-	TGTGCCAGCAGCTTGTCGGGAGTTGCGTATGAGCAGTACTTC	CASSLSGVAYEQYF
-	TRBV16	TRBJ1-2	-	TGTGCCAGCAGCCGCATACCTAACTATGGCTACACCTTC	CASSRIPNYGYTF
-	TRBV11-2	TRBJ2-3	-	TGTGCCAGCAGCCCGGACTGGGCCAGCGGGTTCAAGAATTTT	CASSPDWASGFKNF
-	TRBV5-4	TRBJ2-3	TRBD2	TGTGCCAGCAGCGGGGGACTAGCTAAAAGGGCCGATACGCAGTATTTT	CASSGGLAKRADTQYF
-	TRBV5-1	TRBJ1-2	-	TGCGCCAGCAGCTTCCCGGCTGGTGGAGGCTACACCTTC	CASSFPAGGGYTF
-	TRBV5-1	TRBJ2-3	-	TGCGCCAGCAGCGTGGCCCCCGCAGATACGCAGTATTTT	CASSVAPADTQYF
few	TRBV10-3	TRBJ1-6	-	TGTGCCATCAGTGAGTCGGGGGCGCCCCTCCACTTT	CAISESGAPLHF
-	TRBV18	TRBJ1-1	-	TGTGCCAGCGCTCAAGGCAGGGTATCCACTGAAGCTTTCTTT	CASAQGRVSTEAFF